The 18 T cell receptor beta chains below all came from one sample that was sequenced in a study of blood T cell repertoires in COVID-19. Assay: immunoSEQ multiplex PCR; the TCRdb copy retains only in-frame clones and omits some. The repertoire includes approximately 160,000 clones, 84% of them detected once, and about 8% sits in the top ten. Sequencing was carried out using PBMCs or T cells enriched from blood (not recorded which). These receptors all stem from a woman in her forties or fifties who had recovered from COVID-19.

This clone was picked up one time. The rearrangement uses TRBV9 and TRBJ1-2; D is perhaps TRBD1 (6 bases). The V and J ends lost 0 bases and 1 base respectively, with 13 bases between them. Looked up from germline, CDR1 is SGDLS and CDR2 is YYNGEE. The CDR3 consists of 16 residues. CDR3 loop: CASSVGGDRLNYGYTF. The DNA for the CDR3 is TGTGCCAGCAGCGTAGGGGGAGACAGGCTTAACTATGGCTACACCTTC.

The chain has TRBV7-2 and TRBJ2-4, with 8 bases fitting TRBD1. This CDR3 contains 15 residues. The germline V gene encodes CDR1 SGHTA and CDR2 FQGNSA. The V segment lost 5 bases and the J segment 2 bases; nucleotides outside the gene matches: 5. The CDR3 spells CASSRDRLTKNIQYF. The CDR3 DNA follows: TGTGCCAGCAGCCGGGACAGGTTGACCAAAAACATTCAGTACTTC.

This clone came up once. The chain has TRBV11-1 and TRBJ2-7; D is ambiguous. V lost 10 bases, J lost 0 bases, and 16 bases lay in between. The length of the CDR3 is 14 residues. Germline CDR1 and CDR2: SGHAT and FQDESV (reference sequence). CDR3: CATRKSIGSYEQYF. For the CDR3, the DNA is TGTGCCACTAGGAAAAGTATCGGCTCCTACGAGCAGTACTTC.

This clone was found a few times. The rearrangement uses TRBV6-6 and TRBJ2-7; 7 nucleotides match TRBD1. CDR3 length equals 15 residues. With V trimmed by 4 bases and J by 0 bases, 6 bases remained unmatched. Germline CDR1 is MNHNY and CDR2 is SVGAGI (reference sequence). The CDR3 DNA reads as TGTGCCAGCAGTTCCGGGACAGCAGTCTCCTACGAGCAGTACTTC. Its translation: CASSSGTAVSYEQYF.

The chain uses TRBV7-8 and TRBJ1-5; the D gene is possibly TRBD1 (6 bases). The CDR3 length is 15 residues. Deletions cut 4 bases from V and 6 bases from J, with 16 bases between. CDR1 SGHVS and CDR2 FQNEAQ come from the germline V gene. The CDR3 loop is CASSSTPRGGQPQHF. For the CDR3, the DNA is TGTGCCAGCAGCTCGACGCCTAGAGGGGGTCAGCCCCAGCATTTT.

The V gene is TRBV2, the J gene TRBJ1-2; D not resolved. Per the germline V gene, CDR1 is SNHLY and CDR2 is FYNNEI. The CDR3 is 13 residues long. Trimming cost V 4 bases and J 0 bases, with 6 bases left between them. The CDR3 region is CASSGGPNYGYTF. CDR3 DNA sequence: TGTGCCAGCAGTGGCGGTCCTAACTATGGCTACACCTTC.

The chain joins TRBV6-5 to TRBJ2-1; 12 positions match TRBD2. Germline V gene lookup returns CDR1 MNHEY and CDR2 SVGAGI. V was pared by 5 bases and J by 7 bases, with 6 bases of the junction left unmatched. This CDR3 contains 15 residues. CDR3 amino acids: CASSTGTSGSNEQFF. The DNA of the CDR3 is TGTGCCAGCAGTACCGGGACTAGCGGGTCAAATGAGCAGTTCTTC.

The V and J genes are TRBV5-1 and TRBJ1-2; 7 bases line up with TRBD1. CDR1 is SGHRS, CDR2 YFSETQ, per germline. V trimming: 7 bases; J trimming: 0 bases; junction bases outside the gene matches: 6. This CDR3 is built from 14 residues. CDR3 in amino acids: CASGSGQPNYGYTF. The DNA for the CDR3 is TGCGCCAGCGGTTCGGGACAGCCTAACTATGGCTACACCTTC.

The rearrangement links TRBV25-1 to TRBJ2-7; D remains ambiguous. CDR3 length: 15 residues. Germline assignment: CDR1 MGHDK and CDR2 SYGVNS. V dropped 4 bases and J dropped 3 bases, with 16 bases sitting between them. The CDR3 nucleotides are TGTGCCAGCAGTGGGGCGACCAGAAACCACTACGAGCAGTACTTC. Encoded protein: CASSGATRNHYEQYF.

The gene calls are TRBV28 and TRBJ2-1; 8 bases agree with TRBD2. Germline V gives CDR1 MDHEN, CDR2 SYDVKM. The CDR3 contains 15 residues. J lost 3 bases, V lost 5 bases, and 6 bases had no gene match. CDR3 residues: CASSPAGLGYNEQFF. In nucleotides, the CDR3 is TGTGCCAGCAGTCCCGCGGGACTAGGCTACAATGAGCAGTTCTTC. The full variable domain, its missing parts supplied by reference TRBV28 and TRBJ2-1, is DVKVTQSSRYLVKRTGEKVFLECVQDMDHENMFWYRQDPGLGLRLIYFSYDVKMKEKGDIPEGYSVSREKKERFSLILESASTNQTSMYLCASSPAGLGYNEQFFGPGTRLTVL.

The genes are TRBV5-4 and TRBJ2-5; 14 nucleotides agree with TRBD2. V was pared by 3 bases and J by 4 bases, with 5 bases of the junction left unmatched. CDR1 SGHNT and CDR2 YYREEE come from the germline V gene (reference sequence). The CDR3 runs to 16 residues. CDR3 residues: CASSSGTSGSTETQYF. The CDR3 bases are TGTGCCAGCAGCTCCGGGACTAGCGGGAGTACAGAGACCCAGTACTTC.

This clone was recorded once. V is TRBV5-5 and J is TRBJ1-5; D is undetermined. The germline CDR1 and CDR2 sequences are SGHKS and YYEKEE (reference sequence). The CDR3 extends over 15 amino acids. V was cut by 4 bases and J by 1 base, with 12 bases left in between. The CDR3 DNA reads TGTGCCAGCAGCATGAACGGTTGGAGCAATCAGCCCCAGCATTTT. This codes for CASSMNGWSNQPQHF.

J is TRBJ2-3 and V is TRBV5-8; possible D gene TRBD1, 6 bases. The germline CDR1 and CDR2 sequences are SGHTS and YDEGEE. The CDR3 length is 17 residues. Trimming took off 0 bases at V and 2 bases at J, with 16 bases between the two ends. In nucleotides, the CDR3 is TGTGCCAGCAGCTTGGGGCTTGGCAGGGGACCCACAGATACGCAGTATTTT. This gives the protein CASSLGLGRGPTDTQYF.

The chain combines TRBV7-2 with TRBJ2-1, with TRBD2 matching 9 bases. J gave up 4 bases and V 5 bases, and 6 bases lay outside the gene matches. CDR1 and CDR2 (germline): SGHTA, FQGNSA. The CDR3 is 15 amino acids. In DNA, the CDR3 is TGTGCCAGCAGCACAAGCCTAGCGGGGTACAATGAGCAGTTCTTC. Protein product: CASSTSLAGYNEQFF.

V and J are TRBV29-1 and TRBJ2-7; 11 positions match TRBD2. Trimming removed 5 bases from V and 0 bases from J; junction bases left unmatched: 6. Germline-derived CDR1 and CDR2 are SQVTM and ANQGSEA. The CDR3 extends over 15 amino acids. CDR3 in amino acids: CSVQGLAELSYEQYF. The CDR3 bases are TGCAGCGTTCAGGGACTAGCGGAGCTCTCCTACGAGCAGTACTTC.

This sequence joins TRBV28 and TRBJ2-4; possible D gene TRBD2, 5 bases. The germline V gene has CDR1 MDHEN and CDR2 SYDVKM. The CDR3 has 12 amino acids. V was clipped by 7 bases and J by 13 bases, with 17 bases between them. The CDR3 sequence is CASTPPRGIQYF. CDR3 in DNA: TGTGCCAGCACCCCCCCACGGGGAATCCAGTACTTC.

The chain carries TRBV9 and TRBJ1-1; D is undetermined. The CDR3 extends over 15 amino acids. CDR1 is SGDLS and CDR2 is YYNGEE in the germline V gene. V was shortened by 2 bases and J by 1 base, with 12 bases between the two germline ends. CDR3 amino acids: CASSVTSLPNTEAFF. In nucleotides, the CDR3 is TGTGCCAGCAGCGTCACAAGTCTCCCGAACACTGAAGCTTTCTTT.

The CDR3 spells CASSQLLGGTSSLYEQYF. The CDR3 bases are TGCGCCAGCAGCCAACTCCTCGGCGGGACTAGCTCCCTCTACGAGCAGTACTTC. This chain connects TRBV4-1 to TRBJ2-7; 9 bases agree with TRBD2. V shed 2 bases and J 3 bases; nucleotides not matched to a gene: 14. The CDR3 contains 18 residues. Germline values: CDR1 MGHRA, CDR2 YSYEKL.